The 9 T cell receptor beta chains presented below share a single source sample, sequenced in a study of cytomegalovirus exposure and HLA in healthy donors. Amplification used 60 Vbeta primers and 13 Jbeta primers. Some clones are missing from TCRdb's copy, which holds only in-frame ones; the method was immunoSEQ multiplex PCR. The repertoire holds about 200,000 clones, with 70% as singletons. The sample consisted of PBMCs. These receptors were taken from a man aged 40-50 years in good health and CMV-seropositive.

Notes on this clone: This same CDR3 is encoded by further DNA sequences in the sample. J is TRBJ1-2 and V is TRBV7-2; 7 positions match TRBD1. The CDR3 contains 14 residues. Germline V gives CDR1 SGHTA, CDR2 FQGNSA. Trimming cost V 5 bases and J 8 bases; bases outside gene matches: 11. CDR3 in amino acids: CASSPDRAPRGYTF. Written as DNA, the CDR3 is TGTGCCAGCAGCCCAGACAGGGCCCCTAGAGGCTACACCTTC.

The chain carries TRBV11-2 and TRBJ2-2; 13 positions match TRBD2. The CDR3 is 17 amino acids. V trimming: 10 bases; J trimming: 7 bases; junction bases outside the gene matches: 15. In germline, CDR1 is SGHAT, CDR2 FQNNGV. CDR3 nucleotides: TGTGCCACCCCAGGAACTAGCGGGGGGGCTGATGTCGGGGAGCTGTTTTTT. It yields the protein CATPGTSGGADVGELFF.

The chain recombines TRBV5-6 with TRBJ2-3, with a weak D call TRBD1 (6 bases). The CDR3 length is 15 residues. V was clipped by 3 bases and J by 1 base, with 12 bases between them. Germline values: CDR1 SGHDT, CDR2 YYEEEE. The CDR3, as DNA: TGTGCCAGCAGCTGGGACAAACTGGGCACAGATACGCAGTATTTT. Protein sequence: CASSWDKLGTDTQYF.

The chain employs TRBV15 and TRBJ1-4, with TRBD1 matching over 7 bases. The CDR3 loop spans 15 amino acids. With V trimmed by 5 bases and J by 5 bases, 8 bases remained unmatched. Germline-derived CDR1 and CDR2 are LNHNV and YYDKDF (reference sequence). CDR3 sequence: CATSSQDRLNEKLFF. The CDR3 nucleotides are TGTGCCACCAGCTCTCAGGACAGGTTGAATGAAAAACTGTTTTTT.

The DNA for the CDR3 is TGTGCCAGTACCCCCCGGGACAGGAGAGGACTAGCGGGGATGCAGTCCTACAATGAGCAGTTCTTC. Translated: CASTPRDRRGLAGMQSYNEQFF. The chain has TRBV19 and TRBJ2-1; 12 bases map to TRBD2. The CDR3 totals 22 residues. CDR1 and CDR2 from the germline V gene are LNHDA and SQIVND (reference sequence). With V trimmed by 7 bases and J by 1 base, 23 bases remained unmatched.

The gene calls are TRBV6-5 and TRBJ2-7, with D possibly TRBD1 on 6 matching bases. V dropped 7 bases and J dropped 2 bases, with 18 bases sitting between them. Germline CDR1 MNHEY, CDR2 SVGAGI. The CDR3 sequence is 15 residues long. The CDR3 DNA follows: TGTGCCAGCATCAGGGGTGGACAGTCTACCTACGAGCAGTACTTC. It specifies CASIRGGQSTYEQYF.

In this sample, this clone turned up a few times. This sequence joins TRBV19 and TRBJ1-5, with D uncertain. This CDR3 is built from 13 residues. The V gene's germline CDR1 is LNHDA and CDR2 SQIVND (reference sequence). V was clipped by 0 bases and J by 5 bases, with 5 bases between them. Here the CDR3 DNA reads TGTGCCAGTAGTATAGATCGGTATCAGCCCCAGCATTTT. The encoded protein is CASSIDRYQPQHF.

The rearrangement joins TRBV7-2 to TRBJ2-5; 15 bases match TRBD2. Looked up from germline, CDR1 is SGHTA and CDR2 is FQGNSA. The V gene end was trimmed by 5 bases and the J gene end by 7 bases; junction bases not matched to a gene: 8. The CDR3 covers 16 residues. The CDR3 region has the DNA TGTGCCAGCAGCATCGGGACTAGCGGGGGGCCGGGGACCCAGTACTTC. Protein product: CASSIGTSGGPGTQYF.

The CDR3 is CASSLETPVNTEAFF. CDR3 nucleotides: TGCGCCAGCAGCTTGGAGACTCCGGTGAACACTGAAGCTTTCTTT. V usage is TRBV5-1 and J usage is TRBJ1-1; D is unclear. Per the germline V gene, CDR1 is SGHRS and CDR2 is YFSETQ. The CDR3 is 15 amino acids. V was shortened by 0 bases and J by 0 bases, with 9 bases between the two germline ends.